The 13 T cell receptor beta chains below were found in one sample sequenced in a study of blood T cell repertoires in COVID-19. Only in-frame clones appear in the TCRdb table, and some are missing; sequencing was by immunoSEQ multiplex PCR. The sample carries tens of thousands of clones, approximately 90% recorded once. The sequencing sample was made of peripheral blood. The receptors here all came from a human donor in a cohort sampled during active COVID-19.

The J gene is TRBJ2-2, the V gene TRBV15; 8 bases are a match to TRBD2. CDR1 and CDR2 from the germline V gene are LNHNV and YYDKDF (reference sequence). CDR3 size: 15 residues. V dropped 10 bases and J dropped 0; count of bases not matched to a gene: 7. The CDR3 DNA is TGTGCCATCCAACGGGGGGGAGCGAACACCGGGGAGCTGTTTTTT. Protein: CAIQRGGANTGELFF.

This chain connects TRBV2 to TRBJ2-7; D is possibly TRBD2 (6 bases). The V end lost 2 bases, the J end lost 4 bases, and 18 bases lay between the germline ends. Germline V CDR1 and CDR2: SNHLY, FYNNEI. The CDR3 is 16 residues long. The CDR3 region has the DNA TGTGCCAGCAGTGAATTTCAGTCCGGGGGAGAGTACGAGCAGTACTTC. This sequence encodes CASSEFQSGGEYEQYF.

The chain joins TRBV2 to TRBJ1-5; 7 bases align to TRBD1. There are 13 residues in the CDR3. With 7 bases clipped from V and 2 bases from J, the junction kept 2 bases outside the gene matches. Germline-derived CDR1 and CDR2 are SNHLY and FYNNEI. CDR3 DNA sequence: TGTGCCAGCACCGGACAGGGCAATCAGCCCCAGCATTTT. Encoded protein: CASTGQGNQPQHF.

This clone has a handful of counts. The V call is TRBV27, the J call TRBJ2-2, with D possibly TRBD2 on 5 matching bases. The V gene's germline CDR1 is MNHEY and CDR2 SMNVEV (reference sequence). CDR3 size: 12 residues. V dropped 10 bases and J dropped 5 bases, with 11 bases sitting between them. The CDR3: CATGLLTGELFF. The CDR3 region has the DNA TGTGCCACCGGACTCTTAACCGGGGAGCTGTTTTTT.

The chain couples TRBV6-5 to TRBJ2-7, with TRBD2 as a possible D gene (5 bases). Germline V gives CDR1 MNHEY, CDR2 SVGAGI. The CDR3 is 16 amino acids. The ends were cut back, 4 bases at V and 3 bases at J, with 19 bases in the middle. The CDR3 coding sequence is TGTGCCAGCAGTTCCCCCCAAAGCGGTACGAACTACGAGCAGTACTTC. As protein: CASSSPQSGTNYEQYF.

The chain carries TRBV6-4 and TRBJ1-2; D is perhaps TRBD1 (6 bases). The CDR3 totals 18 residues. Trimming stripped 5 bases from V and 0 bases from J, with 22 bases between. Looked up from germline, CDR1 is MRHNA and CDR2 is SNTAGT. The CDR3: CASSFVYRETPPNYGYTF. The CDR3 region has the DNA TGTGCCAGCAGTTTCGTTTACAGGGAAACGCCCCCTAACTATGGCTACACCTTC.

The chain carries TRBV7-2 and TRBJ2-1; 11 bases align to TRBD2. The germline V gene has CDR1 SGHTA and CDR2 FQGNSA. J was trimmed by 6 bases and V by 5 bases; bases with no gene match: 9. The CDR3 consists of 16 residues. CDR3 sequence reads: CASSVSGRAPFNEQFF. The DNA of the CDR3 is TGTGCCAGCAGCGTTAGCGGGAGGGCCCCGTTCAATGAGCAGTTCTTC.

A few counts support this clone. This chain connects TRBV19 to TRBJ1-5; TRBD1 aligns across 10 bases. The germline V gene encodes CDR1 LNHDA and CDR2 SQIVND (reference sequence). CDR3 size: 13 residues. The V gene end was trimmed by 7 bases and the J gene end by 5 bases; junction bases not matched to a gene: 2. The CDR3 loop is CASMGTGDQPQHF. In nucleotides, the CDR3 is TGTGCCAGTATGGGGACAGGGGATCAGCCCCAGCATTTT.

The chain couples TRBV7-3 to TRBJ1-1; TRBD1 aligns across 9 bases. V gave up 4 bases and J gave up 4 bases; unmatched junction bases: 1. CDR1 and CDR2 from the germline V gene are SGHTA and FQGTGA. The CDR3 has 13 amino acids. The CDR3 spells CASSSQGATEAFF. CDR3 DNA sequence: TGTGCCAGCAGCTCACAGGGGGCCACTGAAGCTTTCTTT. The full variable domain, completed using reference TRBV7-3 and TRBJ1-1, is GAGVSQTPSNKVTEKGKYVELRCDPISGHTALYWYRQSLGQGPEFLIYFQGTGAADDSGLPNDRFFAVRPEGSVSTLKIQRTERGDSAVYLCASSSQGATEAFFGQGTRLTVV.

This sequence joins TRBV7-3 and TRBJ2-7; 8 nucleotides agree with TRBD1. This CDR3 contains 13 residues. The J segment lost 2 bases and the V segment lost 5 bases, leaving 2 bases of the junction unmatched. Per the germline V gene, CDR1 is SGHTA and CDR2 is FQGTGA. CDR3 region: CASSETGAYEQYF. The CDR3 region has the DNA TGTGCCAGCAGCGAGACAGGGGCCTACGAGCAGTACTTC.

The DNA for the CDR3 is TGTGCCAGCAGCACTTGGGGGGGAATGAACACTGAAGCTTTCTTT. This encodes CASSTWGGMNTEAFF. The J gene is TRBJ1-1, the V gene TRBV11-3; tentative D call: TRBD1 (5 bases). The CDR3 covers 15 residues. The V and J ends lost 5 bases and 0 bases respectively, with 13 bases between them. Germline V gene data show CDR1 as SGHNT and CDR2 as YENEEA.

The rearrangement joins TRBV15 to TRBJ1-1; D call uncertain. CDR1 is LNHNV and CDR2 is YYDKDF in the germline V gene (reference sequence). V was cut by 9 bases and J by 0 bases, with 11 bases left in between. CDR3 length equals 13 residues. The CDR3 nucleotides read TGTGCCACGCACCCAGGCATGAACACTGAAGCTTTCTTT. It codes for CATHPGMNTEAFF.

The chain carries TRBV11-2 and TRBJ2-7; 10 bases fit TRBD1. This CDR3 has 14 residues. In germline, CDR1 is SGHAT, CDR2 FQNNGV. V was pared by 2 bases and J by 6 bases, with 4 bases of the junction left unmatched. Here the CDR3 DNA reads TGTGCCAGCAGCTTAAGGGACAGGGGTTCCGAGCAGTACTTC. This codes for CASSLRDRGSEQYF.